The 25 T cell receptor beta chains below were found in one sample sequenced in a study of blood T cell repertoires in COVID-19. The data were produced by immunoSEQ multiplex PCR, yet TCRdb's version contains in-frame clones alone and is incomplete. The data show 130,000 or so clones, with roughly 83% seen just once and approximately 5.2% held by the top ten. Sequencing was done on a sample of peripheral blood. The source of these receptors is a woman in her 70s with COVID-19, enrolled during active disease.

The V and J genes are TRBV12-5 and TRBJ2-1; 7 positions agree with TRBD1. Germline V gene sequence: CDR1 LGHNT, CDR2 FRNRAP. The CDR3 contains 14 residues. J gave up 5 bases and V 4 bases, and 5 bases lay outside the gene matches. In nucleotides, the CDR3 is TGTGCTAGTGGTTCCGGACAGGTTGACAATGAGCAGTTCTTC. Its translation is CASGSGQVDNEQFF.

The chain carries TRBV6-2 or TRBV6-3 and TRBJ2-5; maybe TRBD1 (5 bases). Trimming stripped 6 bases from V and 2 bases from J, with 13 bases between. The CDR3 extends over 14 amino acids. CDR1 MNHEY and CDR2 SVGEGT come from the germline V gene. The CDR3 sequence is CASSPPGKQETQYF. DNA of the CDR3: TGTGCCAGCAGCCCCCCAGGGAAGCAAGAGACCCAGTACTTC.

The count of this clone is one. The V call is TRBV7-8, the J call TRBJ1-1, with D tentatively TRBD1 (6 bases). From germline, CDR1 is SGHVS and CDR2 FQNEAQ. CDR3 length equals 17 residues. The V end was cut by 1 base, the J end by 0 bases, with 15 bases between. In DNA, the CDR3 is TGTGCCAGCAGCTTAGTCACCCAGGGGACCTTGAACACTGAAGCTTTCTTT. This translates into CASSLVTQGTLNTEAFF.

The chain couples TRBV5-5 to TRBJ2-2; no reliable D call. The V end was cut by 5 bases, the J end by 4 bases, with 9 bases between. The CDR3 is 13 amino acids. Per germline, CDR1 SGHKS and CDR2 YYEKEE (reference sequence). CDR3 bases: TGTGCCAGCAGTTTCGTCCTCACCGGGGAGCTGTTTTTT. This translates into CASSFVLTGELFF.

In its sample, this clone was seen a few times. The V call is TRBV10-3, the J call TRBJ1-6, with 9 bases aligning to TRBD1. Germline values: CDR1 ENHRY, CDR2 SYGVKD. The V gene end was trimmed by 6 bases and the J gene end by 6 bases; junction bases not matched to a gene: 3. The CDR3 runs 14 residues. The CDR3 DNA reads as TGTGCCATCAGCTTGGACAGGGGTAATTCACCCCTCCACTTT. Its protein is CAISLDRGNSPLHF.

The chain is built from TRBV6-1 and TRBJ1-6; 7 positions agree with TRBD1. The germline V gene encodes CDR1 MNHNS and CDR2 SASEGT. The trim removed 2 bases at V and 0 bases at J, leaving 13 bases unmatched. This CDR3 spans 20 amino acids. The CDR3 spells CASSELTLFRGSSYNSPLHF. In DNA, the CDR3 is TGTGCCAGCAGTGAACTAACACTTTTCAGGGGGAGCTCCTATAATTCACCCCTCCACTTT.

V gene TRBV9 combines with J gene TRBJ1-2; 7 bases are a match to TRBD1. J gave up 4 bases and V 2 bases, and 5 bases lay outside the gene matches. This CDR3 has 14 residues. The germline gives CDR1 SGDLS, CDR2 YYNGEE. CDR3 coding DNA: TGTGCCAGCAGCGTCGGGACAGCTCTCTATGGCTACACCTTC. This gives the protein CASSVGTALYGYTF.

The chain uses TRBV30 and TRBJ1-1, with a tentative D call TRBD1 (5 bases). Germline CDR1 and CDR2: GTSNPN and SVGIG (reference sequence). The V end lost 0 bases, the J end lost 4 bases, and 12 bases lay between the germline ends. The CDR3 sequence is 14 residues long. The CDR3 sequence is CAWSVQVVGTEAFF. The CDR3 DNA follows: TGTGCCTGGAGTGTACAGGTAGTTGGCACTGAAGCTTTCTTT.

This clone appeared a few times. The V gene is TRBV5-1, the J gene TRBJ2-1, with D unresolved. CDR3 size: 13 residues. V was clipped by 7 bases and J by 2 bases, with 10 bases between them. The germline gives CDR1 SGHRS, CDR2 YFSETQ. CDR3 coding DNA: TGCGCCAGCCGAGACACCGCCTACAATGAGCAGTTCTTC. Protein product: CASRDTAYNEQFF.

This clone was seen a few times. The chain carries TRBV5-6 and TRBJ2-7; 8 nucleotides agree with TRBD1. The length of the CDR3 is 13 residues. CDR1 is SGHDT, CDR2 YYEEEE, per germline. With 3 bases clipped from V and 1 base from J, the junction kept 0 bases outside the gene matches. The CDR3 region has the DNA TGTGCCAGCAGCTACAGGGGGTCCTACGAGCAGTACTTC. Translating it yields CASSYRGSYEQYF. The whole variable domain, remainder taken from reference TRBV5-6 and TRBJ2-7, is DAGVTQSPTHLIKTRGQQVTLRCSPKSGHDTVSWYQQALGQGPQFIFQYYEEEERQRGNFPDRFSGHQFPNYSSELNVNALLLGDSALYLCASSYRGSYEQYFGPGTRLTVT.

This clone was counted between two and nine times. The CDR3 spells CASSPLGTGGDEQYF. The CDR3 DNA reads as TGTGCCAGCTCACCCCTTGGGACAGGGGGCGACGAGCAGTACTTC. J is TRBJ2-7 and V is TRBV18; 12 nucleotides line up with TRBD1. Looked up from germline, CDR1 is KGHSH and CDR2 is LQKENI. The CDR3 has 15 residues. The V gene end was trimmed by 3 bases and the J gene end by 5 bases; junction bases not matched to a gene: 5.

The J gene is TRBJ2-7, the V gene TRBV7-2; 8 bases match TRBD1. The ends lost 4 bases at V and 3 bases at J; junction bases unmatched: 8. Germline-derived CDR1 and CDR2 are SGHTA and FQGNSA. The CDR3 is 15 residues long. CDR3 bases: TGTGCCAGCAGCTGGGACAGGTCCGGTTTCTACGAGCAGTACTTC. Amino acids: CASSWDRSGFYEQYF.

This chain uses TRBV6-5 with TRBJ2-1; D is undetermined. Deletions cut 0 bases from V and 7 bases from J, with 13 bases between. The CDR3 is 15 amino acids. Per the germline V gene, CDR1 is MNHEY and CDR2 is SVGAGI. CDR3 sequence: CASSYSTASRNEQFF. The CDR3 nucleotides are TGTGCCAGCAGTTACTCGACGGCATCGAGGAATGAGCAGTTCTTC.

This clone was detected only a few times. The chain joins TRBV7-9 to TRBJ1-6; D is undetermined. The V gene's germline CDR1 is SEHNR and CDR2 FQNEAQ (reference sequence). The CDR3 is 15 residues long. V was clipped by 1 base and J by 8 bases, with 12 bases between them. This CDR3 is CASSLGAVRDSPLHF. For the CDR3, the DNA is TGTGCCAGCAGCTTAGGGGCAGTGCGTGATTCACCCCTCCACTTT.

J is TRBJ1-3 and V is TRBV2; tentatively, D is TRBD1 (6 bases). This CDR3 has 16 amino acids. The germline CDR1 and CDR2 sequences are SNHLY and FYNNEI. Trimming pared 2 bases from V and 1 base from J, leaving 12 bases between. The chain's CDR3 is CASSETGTASGNTIYF. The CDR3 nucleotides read TGTGCCAGCAGTGAAACAGGGACGGCTTCTGGAAACACCATATATTTT.

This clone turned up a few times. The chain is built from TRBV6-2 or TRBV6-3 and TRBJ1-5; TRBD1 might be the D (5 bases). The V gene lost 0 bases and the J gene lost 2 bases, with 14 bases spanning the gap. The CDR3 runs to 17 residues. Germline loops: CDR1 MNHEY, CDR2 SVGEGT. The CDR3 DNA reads TGTGCCAGCAGTTACTCGCCAGGGATTGATGGCAATCAGCCCCAGCATTTT. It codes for CASSYSPGIDGNQPQHF.

In DNA form, the CDR3 reads TGTGCCAGCAGCTTGACGCACAGGGGATCTAACTATGGCTACACCTTC. This codes for CASSLTHRGSNYGYTF. The V gene is TRBV5-8, the J gene TRBJ1-2; 7 bases are shared with TRBD1. J was trimmed by 0 bases and V by 1 base; bases with no gene match: 6. The CDR3 totals 16 residues. CDR1 and CDR2 from the germline V gene are SGHTS and YDEGEE. Drawing the rest from reference TRBV5-8 and TRBJ1-2, the complete variable domain is EAGVTQSPTHLIKTRGQQATLRCSPISGHTSVYWYQQALGLGLQFLLWYDEGEERNRGNFPPRFSGRQFPNYSSELNVNALELEDSALYLCASSLTHRGSNYGYTFGSGTRLTVV.

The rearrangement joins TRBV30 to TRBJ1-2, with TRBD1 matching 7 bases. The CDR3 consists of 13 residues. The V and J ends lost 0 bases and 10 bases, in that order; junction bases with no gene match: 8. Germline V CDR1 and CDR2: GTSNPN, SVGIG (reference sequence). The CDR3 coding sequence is TGTGCCTGGAGTGTCGGAGGGGGCAGGCACTACACCTTC. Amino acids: CAWSVGGGRHYTF.

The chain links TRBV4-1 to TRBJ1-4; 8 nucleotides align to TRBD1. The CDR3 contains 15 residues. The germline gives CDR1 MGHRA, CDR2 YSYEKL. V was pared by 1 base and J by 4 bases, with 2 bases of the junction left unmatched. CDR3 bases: TGCGCCAGCAGCCAAGTAGGGACAGGTAATGAAAAACTGTTTTTT. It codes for CASSQVGTGNEKLFF.

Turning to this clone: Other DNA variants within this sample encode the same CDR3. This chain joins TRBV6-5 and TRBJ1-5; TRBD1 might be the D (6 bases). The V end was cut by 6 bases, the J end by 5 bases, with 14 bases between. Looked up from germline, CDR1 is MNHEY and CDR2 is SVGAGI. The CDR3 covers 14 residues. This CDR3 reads CASRGGSRDQPQHF. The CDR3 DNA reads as TGTGCCAGCAGAGGGGGTTCAAGGGATCAGCCCCAGCATTTT.

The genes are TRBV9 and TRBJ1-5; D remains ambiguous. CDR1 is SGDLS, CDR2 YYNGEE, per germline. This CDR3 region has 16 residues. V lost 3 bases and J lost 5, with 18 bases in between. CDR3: CASSAGSRAWDQPQHF. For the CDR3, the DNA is TGTGCCAGCAGCGCTGGCTCGAGGGCGTGGGATCAGCCCCAGCATTTT. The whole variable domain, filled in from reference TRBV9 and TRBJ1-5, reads DSGVTQTPKHLITATGQRVTLRCSPRSGDLSVYWYQQSLDQGLQFLIQYYNGEERAKGNILERFSAQQFPDLHSELNLSSLELGDSALYFCASSAGSRAWDQPQHFGDGTRLSIL.

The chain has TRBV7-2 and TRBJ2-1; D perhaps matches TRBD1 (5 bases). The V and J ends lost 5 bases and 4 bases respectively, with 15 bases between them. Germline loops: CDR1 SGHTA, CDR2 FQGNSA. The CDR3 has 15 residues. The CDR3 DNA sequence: TGTGCCAGCAGCCCCGGTTGGGGCGGATACAATGAGCAGTTCTTC. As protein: CASSPGWGGYNEQFF.

The DNA of the CDR3 is TGTGCCAGTAGTCCGGGCCAAGAGACCCAGTACTTC. This codes for CASSPGQETQYF. The V and J genes are TRBV19 and TRBJ2-5; D call uncertain. The CDR3 length is 12 residues. Trimming shortened V by 5 bases and J by 1 base, and 5 bases separated the two germline ends. CDR1 and CDR2 from the germline V gene are LNHDA and SQIVND (reference sequence).

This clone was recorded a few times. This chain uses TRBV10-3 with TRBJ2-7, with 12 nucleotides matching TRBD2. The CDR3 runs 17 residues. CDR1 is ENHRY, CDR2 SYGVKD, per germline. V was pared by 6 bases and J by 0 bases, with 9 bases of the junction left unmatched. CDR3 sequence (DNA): TGTGCCATCAGCGACCCGACTAGCGGGAGCCACTCCTACGAGCAGTACTTC. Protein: CAISDPTSGSHSYEQYF.

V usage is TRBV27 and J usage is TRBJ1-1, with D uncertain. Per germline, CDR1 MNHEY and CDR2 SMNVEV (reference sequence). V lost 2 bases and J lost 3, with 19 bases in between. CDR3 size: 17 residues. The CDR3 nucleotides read TGTGCCAGCAGTTTAGAGGGTCGAGCCCGGGCGGACACTGAAGCTTTCTTT. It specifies CASSLEGRARADTEAFF.